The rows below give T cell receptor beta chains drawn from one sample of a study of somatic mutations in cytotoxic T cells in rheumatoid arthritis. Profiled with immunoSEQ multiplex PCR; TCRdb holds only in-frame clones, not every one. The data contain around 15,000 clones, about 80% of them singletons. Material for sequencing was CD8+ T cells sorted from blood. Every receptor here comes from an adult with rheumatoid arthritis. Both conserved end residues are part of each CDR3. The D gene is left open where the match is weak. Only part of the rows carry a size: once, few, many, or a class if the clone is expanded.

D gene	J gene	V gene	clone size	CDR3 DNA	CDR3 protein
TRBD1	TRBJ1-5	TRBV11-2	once	TGTGCCAGCAGCTCTGGAGTGAGAAGGGACAGGGGGAATTGGCAGCCCCAGCATTTT	CASSSGVRRDRGNWQPQHF
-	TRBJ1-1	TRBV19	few	TGTGCCACCGATTTTGCAACTGAAGCTTTCTTT	CATDFATEAFF
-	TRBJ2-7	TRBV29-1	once	TGCAGCGTAGAAAGGGCGCAAAGGGTAGACGAGCAGTACTTC	CSVERAQRVDEQYF
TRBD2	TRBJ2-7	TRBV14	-	TGTGCCAGCAGCCTGACTAGCGGGGGATTTCTTGACGAGCAGTACTTC	CASSLTSGGFLDEQYF
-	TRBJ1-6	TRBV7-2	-	TGTGCCAGCAGCTTAGGAGGGAAGAATTCACCCCTCCACTTT	CASSLGGKNSPLHF
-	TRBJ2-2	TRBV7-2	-	TGTGCCAGCAGCCAAAGGGGGGGGAGGACCGGGGAGCTGTTTTTT	CASSQRGGRTGELFF
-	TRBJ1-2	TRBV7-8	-	TGTGCCAGCAGCTCCGTGACAGGAGCTAACTATGGCTACACCTTC	CASSSVTGANYGYTF
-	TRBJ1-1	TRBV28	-	TGTGCCAGCAGTTTTGGAGTTGGGCACACTGAAGCTTTCTTT	CASSFGVGHTEAFF
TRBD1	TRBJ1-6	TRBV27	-	TGTGCCAGCAGTCGGCGACAGGGTGGCCATAATTCACCCCTCCACTTT	CASSRRQGGHNSPLHF
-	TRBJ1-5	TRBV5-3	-	TGTGCCAGAAGTCTAGCCCCACGGCCCCAGCATTTT	CARSLAPRPQHF
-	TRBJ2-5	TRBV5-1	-	TGCGCCAGCAGCTCGGACAGTGGGTGGGAGACCCAGTACTTC	CASSSDSGWETQYF
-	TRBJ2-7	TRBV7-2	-	TGTGCCAGCTCCCCTTGGGGGGTCTACGAGCAGTACTTC	CASSPWGVYEQYF
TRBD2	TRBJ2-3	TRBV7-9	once	TGTGCCAGCAGCTTACTAGCGGGAGGGAGCACAGATACGCAGTATTTT	CASSLLAGGSTDTQYF
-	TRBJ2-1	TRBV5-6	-	TGTGCCAGCAGCTTGGCGGCGGCCTCCTACAATGAGCAGTTCTTC	CASSLAAASYNEQFF
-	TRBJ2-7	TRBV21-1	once	TGTGCCCCCATCCCAGGGGGCTACGAGCAGTACTTC	CAPIPGGYEQYF
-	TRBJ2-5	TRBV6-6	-	TGTGCCACCCGACAGCACCAAGAGACCCAGTACTTC	CATRQHQETQYF
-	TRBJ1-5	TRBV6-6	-	TGTGCCAGCAGTTACTCGGCGGTCAATCAGCCCCAGCATTTT	CASSYSAVNQPQHF
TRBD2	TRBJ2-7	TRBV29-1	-	TGCAGCGTTGAGCGGGAGGGATCCTACGAGCAGTACTTC	CSVEREGSYEQYF
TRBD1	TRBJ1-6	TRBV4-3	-	TGCGCCAGCAGCCGACAGGGGGAAAATTCACCCCTCCACTTT	CASSRQGENSPLHF
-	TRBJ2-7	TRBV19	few	TGTGCCACCCGCACAGGGCTCGACGAGCAGTACTTC	CATRTGLDEQYF
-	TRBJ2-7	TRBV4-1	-	TGCGCCAGCAGCCGTACCAACGGGAACGAGCAGTACTTC	CASSRTNGNEQYF
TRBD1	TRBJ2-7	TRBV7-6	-	TGTGCCAGCAGCGCGACAGGGTTCGCCTACGAGCAGTACTTC	CASSATGFAYEQYF
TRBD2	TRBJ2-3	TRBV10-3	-	TGTGCCATCAGTGAGGAGCGGGGGAAACGCACAGATACGCAGTATTTT	CAISEERGKRTDTQYF
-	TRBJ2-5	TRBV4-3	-	TGCGCCAGCAGCCAAGATCGGGCAGGGGAAGGGACCCAGTACTTC	CASSQDRAGEGTQYF
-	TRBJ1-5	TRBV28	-	TGTGCCAGCAGTTTACCGGATCTCTACGGCAATCAGCCCCAGCATTTT	CASSLPDLYGNQPQHF
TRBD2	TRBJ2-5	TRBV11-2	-	TGTGCCAGCAGCTTAAAGTGGGCGGGAGAAGAGACCCAGTACTTC	CASSLKWAGEETQYF
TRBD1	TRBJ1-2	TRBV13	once	TGTGCCAGCAGCTTAGGGGCAGGGGGCGTCTATGGCTACACCTTC	CASSLGAGGVYGYTF
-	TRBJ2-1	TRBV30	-	TGTGCCTGGAGTTCGGCTAGCGTCACTGAGCAGTTCTTC	CAWSSASVTEQFF
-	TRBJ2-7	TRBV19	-	TGTGCCAGTAGTCAGGGGGGGGGACTTACCTACGAGCAGTACTTC	CASSQGGGLTYEQYF
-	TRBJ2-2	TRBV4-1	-	TGCGCCAGCAGCCAAGGAGGAGGCCTTTATGGGAACGGGGAGCTGTTTTTT	CASSQGGGLYGNGELFF
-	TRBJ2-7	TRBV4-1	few	TGCGCCAGCAGCCAAGGTTCTGACAGAGTTACCTACGAGCAGTACTTC	CASSQGSDRVTYEQYF
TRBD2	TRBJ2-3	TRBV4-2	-	TGTGCCAGCAGCCAGGAACTAGCGGGAGGGCGCAGAGATACGCAGTATTTT	CASSQELAGGRRDTQYF
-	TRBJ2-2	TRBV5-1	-	TGCGCCAGCAGCTACCCCCCAGGACAGCTGACGGTAAACACCGGGGAGCTGTTTTTT	CASSYPPGQLTVNTGELFF
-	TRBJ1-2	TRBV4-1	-	TGCGCCAGCAGCCAAGGACAGAATGGCTACACCTTC	CASSQGQNGYTF
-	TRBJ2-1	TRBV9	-	TGTGCCAGCAGCGTACATCCCACCCTTTCCTACAATGAGCAGTTCTTC	CASSVHPTLSYNEQFF
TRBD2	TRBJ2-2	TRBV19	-	TGTGCCAGTATTGGTGGGGCCAGCGGGAGACAGACCGGGGAGCTGTTTTTT	CASIGGASGRQTGELFF
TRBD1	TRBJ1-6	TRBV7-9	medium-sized	TGTGCCAGCAGCTTACATGATTGGACAGGGGGCGGCTCACCCCTCCACTTT	CASSLHDWTGGGSPLHF
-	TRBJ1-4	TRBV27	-	TGTGCCAGCAGTTCCCAGGACGCGAGGCTTGATCTTAATGAAAAACTGTTTTTT	CASSSQDARLDLNEKLFF
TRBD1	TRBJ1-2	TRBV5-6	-	TGTGCCAGCAGCTTAAACCAGGGGGTGTGCACCTTC	CASSLNQGVCTF
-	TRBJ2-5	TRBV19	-	TGTGCCAGTAGTATGGTTACAGGACAAGAGACCCAGTACTTC	CASSMVTGQETQYF
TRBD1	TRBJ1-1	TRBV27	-	TGTGCCAGCAGTCTCCGGACAGGGCGGGCAGCTTTCTTT	CASSLRTGRAAFF
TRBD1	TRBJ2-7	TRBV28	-	TGTGCCAGCAGTTTGGAGACAGGGGTCCTTTACGAGCAGTACTTC	CASSLETGVLYEQYF
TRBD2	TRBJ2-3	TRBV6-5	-	TGTGCCAGCAGTTACCGACTAGCGGGAGCAGATACGCAGTATTTT	CASSYRLAGADTQYF
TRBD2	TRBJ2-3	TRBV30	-	TGTGCCTGGAGTATCCGGGGGGTTAGCACAGATACGCAGTATTTT	CAWSIRGVSTDTQYF
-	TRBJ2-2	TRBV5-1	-	TGCGCCAGCAGCGGAGACAGCGAAACGAACACCGGGGAGCTGTTTTTT	CASSGDSETNTGELFF
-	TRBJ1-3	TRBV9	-	TGTGCCAGCAACGAGGGTACAGCCGGAAACACCATATATTTT	CASNEGTAGNTIYF
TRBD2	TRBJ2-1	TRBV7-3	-	TGTGCCAGCAGCTTGGAAGCGGGAGACCGTCTACACAATGAGCAGTTCTTC	CASSLEAGDRLHNEQFF
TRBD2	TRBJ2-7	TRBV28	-	TGTGCCAGCAACATCGGGACTAGCGGCTACGAGCAGTACTTC	CASNIGTSGYEQYF
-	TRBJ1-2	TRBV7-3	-	TGTGCCAGCAGCTTAAATGGTAGGGATGGCTACACCTTC	CASSLNGRDGYTF
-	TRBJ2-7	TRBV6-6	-	TGTGCCAGCAGTTATGGAAACTACGAGCAGTACTTC	CASSYGNYEQYF